These T cell receptor beta chains were read from a single sample in a study of CD8+ T cells in alopecia areata. The table came from immunoSEQ multiplex PCR; TCRdb's copy has only in-frame clones and leaves some out. Counted here are around 270,000 clones, 58% occurring once; the ten biggest clones make up about 1.8%. Sequenced here: CD4+ T cells sorted from blood, sampled at week 24, from a patient treated with tofacitinib. Receptors were obtained from a human donor with alopecia areata. Each CDR3 is given with its conserved first and last residue. D genes are given only for firm matches. Some rows have no size entry. The others give once, few or many, or a class for an expanded clone.

TRBD1,TRBV6-5,.,TRBJ1-5,TGTGCCAGCAGTTTAACCAGGGGGTTTAGCAATCAGCCCCAGCATTTT,CASSLTRGFSNQPQHF
TRBD2,TRBV9,few,TRBJ2-1,TGTGCCAGCAGTCCCCTGGGACTAGCGGGTGAGCAGTTCTTC,CASSPLGLAGEQFF
.,TRBV7-3,.,TRBJ2-5,TGTGCCAGCAGCCCTGGACTGGTCGGGGAGACCCAGTACTTC,CASSPGLVGETQYF
.,TRBV25-1,.,TRBJ2-5,TGTGCCAGCAGTGGGGACTTACAGGGACGCCAGTACTTC,CASSGDLQGRQYF
.,TRBV5-1,.,TRBJ2-1,TGCGCCAGCAGCTTGCCTGGAAGCCCCAATGAGCAGTTCTTC,CASSLPGSPNEQFF
.,TRBV5-6,.,TRBJ1-2,TGTGCCAGCAGCATCCCCTTTAGGAGCGGCTACACCTTC,CASSIPFRSGYTF
.,TRBV5-1,.,TRBJ1-1,TGCGCCAGCAGCTTGATGGAATGGAACACTGAAGCTTTCTTT,CASSLMEWNTEAFF
.,TRBV29-1,few,TRBJ2-3,TGCAGCCACATAAGCCCAGATACGCAGTATTTT,CSHISPDTQYF
TRBD1,TRBV7-9,.,TRBJ2-4,TGTGCCAGCAGCACGGGACAGGGCCCAGGCATTCAGTACTTC,CASSTGQGPGIQYF
TRBD1,TRBV29-1,.,TRBJ1-2,TGCAGCGTTGAAGTCTTAGGGGGACAGGGTGGCGGCTACACCTTC,CSVEVLGGQGGGYTF
.,TRBV19,few,TRBJ2-3,TGTGCCAGTAGTATAGAATTGGGTAACAGGGTAGGTCAGTATTTT,CASSIELGNRVGQYF
.,TRBV30,.,TRBJ2-7,TGTGCCTGGACCGGCCAGGGGGGCCTTCCCGGACACGAGCAGTACTTC,CAWTGQGGLPGHEQYF
TRBD2,TRBV14,.,TRBJ2-5,TGTGCCAGCAGCCGCGGACTAGCGGGACAAGAGACCCAGTACTTC,CASSRGLAGQETQYF
TRBD1,TRBV7-3,.,TRBJ1-2,TGTGCCAGCAGCGCCTCCCGGACAGGGGGCTACACCTTC,CASSASRTGGYTF
.,TRBV2,.,TRBJ2-1,TGTGCCAGCAACACTCTGACTGAGCAGTTCTTC,CASNTLTEQFF
.,TRBV29-1,few,TRBJ1-1,TGCAGCGTTGAGAGGGGTATGGACACTGAAGCTTTCTTT,CSVERGMDTEAFF
.,TRBV7-3,.,TRBJ1-1,TGTGCCAGCAGCTTATACGGCAGTGAAGCTTTCTTT,CASSLYGSEAFF
.,TRBV29-1,once,TRBJ1-5,TGCAGCGTATGGACGGGCGGTAGCAATCAGCCCCAGCATTTT,CSVWTGGSNQPQHF
.,TRBV7-9,once,TRBJ2-5,TGTGCCAGTAGTACGGAACAAGAGACCCAGTACTTC,CASSTEQETQYF
TRBD1,TRBV6-5,.,TRBJ1-6,TGTGCCAGCTTCAGGGGCAGGGGGACACCCCTCCACTTT,CASFRGRGTPLHF
TRBD1,TRBV5-1,.,TRBJ2-7,TGCGCCAGCAGCTTGGGTCGGGACAGCTCCTACGAGCAGTACTTC,CASSLGRDSSYEQYF
.,TRBV5-1,.,TRBJ2-6,TGCGCCAGCAGCTTCTCGACTAGTACTATATCAGGGGCCAACGTCCTGACTTTC,CASSFSTSTISGANVLTF
.,TRBV7-2,.,TRBJ2-7,TGTGCCAGCAGCCCCGGACTAACCCAAGGGACCTACGAGCAGTACTTC,CASSPGLTQGTYEQYF
.,TRBV18,few,TRBJ1-5,TGTGCCAGCTCACCCGACGACGGACAGCCCCAGCATTTT,CASSPDDGQPQHF
TRBD2,TRBV7-9,.,TRBJ2-3,TGTGCCAGCAGCCCCGGGGGGATAGGCGGCACAGATACGCAGTATTTT,CASSPGGIGGTDTQYF
.,TRBV19,.,TRBJ1-1,TGTGCCAGTAGCCCCAAAGACAGGCCCACTGAAGCTTTCTTT,CASSPKDRPTEAFF
TRBD1,TRBV5-1,.,TRBJ2-5,TGCGCCAGCAGCTTGGAGGGGACAGGGTCGGAGACCCAGTACTTC,CASSLEGTGSETQYF
TRBD1,TRBV19,.,TRBJ1-6,TGTGCCAGTAGCTGGACAGGGAGCTCCTATAATTCACCCCTCCACTTT,CASSWTGSSYNSPLHF
.,TRBV6-9,few,TRBJ2-6,TGTGCCAATGAGGGGTTCCCTGGGGCCAACGTCCTGACTTTC,CANEGFPGANVLTF
.,TRBV27,.,TRBJ1-1,TGTGCCAGCACCAGGGGCGAGAACACTGAAGCTTTCTTT,CASTRGENTEAFF
.,TRBV9,.,TRBJ2-7,TGTGCCAGCAGCTCCGGGAGCGGATCCTACGAGCAGTACTTC,CASSSGSGSYEQYF
TRBD1,TRBV28,few,TRBJ1-2,TGTGCCAGCAGACTACAGGGGGAGAGGAGCTACACCTTC,CASRLQGERSYTF
.,TRBV4-2,.,TRBJ2-6,TGTGCCAGCAGCCAAGCCACAGGGCTTCCCCCGCTCTCTGAGCCCAACGTCCTGACTTTC,CASSQATGLPPLSEPNVLTF
.,TRBV2,few,TRBJ2-5,TGTGCCAGCAGTCAAGAGACCCAGTACTTC,CASSQETQYF
TRBD1,TRBV14,.,TRBJ2-1,TGTGCCAGCAGTCAAGCCGGGACAGGTGGAGATGAGCAGTTCTTC,CASSQAGTGGDEQFF
.,TRBV7-9,.,TRBJ2-1,TGTGCCAGCAGCTTAGCGGGATCCCCAAACAATGAGCAGTTCTTC,CASSLAGSPNNEQFF
TRBD2,TRBV7-2,.,TRBJ2-5,TGTGCCAGCAGCTTAGGCGGGGGGGCTGTGGAGACCCAGTACTTC,CASSLGGGAVETQYF
TRBD1,TRBV19,.,TRBJ2-5,TGTGCCAGTAGTCCCGGGACAGGGAGGCCAGAGACCCAGTACTTC,CASSPGTGRPETQYF
.,TRBV30,few,TRBJ2-3,TGTGCCTGGAGTGTACCAGGGGATAGCACAGATACGCAGTATTTT,CAWSVPGDSTDTQYF
.,TRBV19,few,TRBJ1-1,TGTGCCAGTAGTATAAAGGCCGCGAGGGCCACTGAAGCTTTCTTT,CASSIKAARATEAFF
.,TRBV7-2,.,TRBJ2-3,TGTGCCAGCAGCTCAGCGGCAGGGCTGGGCGCAGATACGCAGTATTTT,CASSSAAGLGADTQYF
.,TRBV4-2,once,TRBJ1-4,TGTGCCAGCAGCCGCGCCACAGGGACTAATGAAAAACTGTTTTTT,CASSRATGTNEKLFF